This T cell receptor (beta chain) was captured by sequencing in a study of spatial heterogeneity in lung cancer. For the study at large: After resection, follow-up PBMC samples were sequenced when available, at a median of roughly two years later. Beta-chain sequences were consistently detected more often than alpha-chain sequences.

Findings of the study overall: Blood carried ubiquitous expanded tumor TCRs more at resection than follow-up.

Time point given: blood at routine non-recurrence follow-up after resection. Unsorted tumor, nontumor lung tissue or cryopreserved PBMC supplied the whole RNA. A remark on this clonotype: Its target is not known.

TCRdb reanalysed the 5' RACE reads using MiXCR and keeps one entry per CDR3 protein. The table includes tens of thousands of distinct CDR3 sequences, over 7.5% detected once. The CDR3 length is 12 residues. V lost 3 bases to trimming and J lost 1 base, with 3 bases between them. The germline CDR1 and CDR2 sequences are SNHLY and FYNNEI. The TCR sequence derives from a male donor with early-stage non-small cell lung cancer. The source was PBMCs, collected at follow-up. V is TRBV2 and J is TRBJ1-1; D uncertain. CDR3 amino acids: CASSEQNTEAFF. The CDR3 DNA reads TGTGCCAGCAGTGAGCAGAACACTGAAGCTTTCTTT.